This T cell receptor (beta chain) derives from a study of cytomegalovirus exposure and HLA in healthy donors. General observations from the study: Sequence variants that were highly shared formed a cluster that was likely a sequencing artifact. HLA-A and HLA-B allele assignments for most subjects were reportedly predicted accurately using TCR beta sequences. The presence/absence work took it that sequencing depth was about the same across donors. Generally TCR sequences proved uncommon, though certain public TCRs appeared in numerous donors.

This PCR relied on a set of 60 Vbeta primers and 13 Jbeta primers. The assay was immunoSEQ multiplex PCR, and TCRdb's table has in-frame clones only and misses some. This sample carries fewer than 140,000 clones, over 55% of them seen once, and the ten largest clones take 2.8%. In regard to this clone: Its cognate antigen is unknown.

The CDR3 runs to 15 residues. CDR1 and CDR2 from the germline V gene are MDHEN and SYDVKM. The V and J ends lost 3 bases and 4 bases respectively, with 15 bases between them. The source material was PBMCs. The gene calls are TRBV28 and TRBJ1-2; D ambiguous. This receptor was taken from a female donor in good health and CMV-seronegative. Here the CDR3 reads CASSLALAFRYGYTF. The CDR3 DNA follows: TGTGCCAGCAGTTTGGCCCTAGCTTTTCGCTATGGCTACACCTTC.